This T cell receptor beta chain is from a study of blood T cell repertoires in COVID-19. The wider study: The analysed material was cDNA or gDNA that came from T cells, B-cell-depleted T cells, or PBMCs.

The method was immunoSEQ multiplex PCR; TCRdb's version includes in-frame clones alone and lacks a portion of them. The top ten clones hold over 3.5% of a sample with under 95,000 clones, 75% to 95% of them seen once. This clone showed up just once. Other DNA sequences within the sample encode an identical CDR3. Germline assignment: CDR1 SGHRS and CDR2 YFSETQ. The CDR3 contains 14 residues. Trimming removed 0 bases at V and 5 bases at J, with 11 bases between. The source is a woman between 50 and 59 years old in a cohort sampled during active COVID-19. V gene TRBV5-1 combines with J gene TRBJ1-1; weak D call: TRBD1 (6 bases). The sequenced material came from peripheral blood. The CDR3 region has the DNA TGCGCCAGCAGCTTGGACAGGGTGATTACTGAAGCTTTCTTT. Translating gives CASSLDRVITEAFF.